One and the same sample provided the 3 T cell receptor beta chains below, sequenced in a study of blood T cell repertoires in COVID-19. TCRdb's table, derived via immunoSEQ multiplex PCR, lists solely in-frame clones and lacks some. The table shows 200,000 to 250,000 clones, with approximately 87% occurring only once. Input material: PBMCs or T cells enriched from blood (not recorded which). These receptors were taken from a woman aged 50 to 60 in a cohort exposed to, infected with or recovered from COVID-19 (not recorded which).

The V call is TRBV7-2, the J call TRBJ1-6, with a weak D call TRBD1 (6 bases). This CDR3 has 18 amino acids. V was pared by 6 bases and J by 0 bases, with 18 bases between. Germline CDR1 reads SGHTA; CDR2 reads FQGNSA. This chain's CDR3 is CASSLQGPGSSYNSPLHF. DNA of the CDR3: TGTGCCAGCAGTCTACAGGGTCCAGGGAGCTCCTATAATTCACCCCTCCACTTT.

J is TRBJ1-6 and V is TRBV5-4, with 7 nucleotides matching TRBD1. Germline-derived CDR1 and CDR2 are SGHNT and YYREEE (reference sequence). V lost 0 bases and J lost 3; bases outside the gene matches: 3. This CDR3 is 16 amino acids long. In nucleotides, the CDR3 is TGTGCCAGCAGCTTGGGGGACAGCATCTATAATTCACCCCTCCACTTT. Translated, it gives CASSLGDSIYNSPLHF.

This clone was found once. The chain has TRBV28 and TRBJ1-5; possible D gene TRBD1, 5 bases. CDR1 and CDR2 (germline): MDHEN, SYDVKM. The CDR3 has 15 amino acids. Deletions cut 2 bases from V and 6 bases from J, with 14 bases between. The CDR3 here is CASSLLVGAGQPQHF. The CDR3, as DNA: TGTGCCAGCAGTTTACTGGTAGGGGCAGGTCAGCCCCAGCATTTT.